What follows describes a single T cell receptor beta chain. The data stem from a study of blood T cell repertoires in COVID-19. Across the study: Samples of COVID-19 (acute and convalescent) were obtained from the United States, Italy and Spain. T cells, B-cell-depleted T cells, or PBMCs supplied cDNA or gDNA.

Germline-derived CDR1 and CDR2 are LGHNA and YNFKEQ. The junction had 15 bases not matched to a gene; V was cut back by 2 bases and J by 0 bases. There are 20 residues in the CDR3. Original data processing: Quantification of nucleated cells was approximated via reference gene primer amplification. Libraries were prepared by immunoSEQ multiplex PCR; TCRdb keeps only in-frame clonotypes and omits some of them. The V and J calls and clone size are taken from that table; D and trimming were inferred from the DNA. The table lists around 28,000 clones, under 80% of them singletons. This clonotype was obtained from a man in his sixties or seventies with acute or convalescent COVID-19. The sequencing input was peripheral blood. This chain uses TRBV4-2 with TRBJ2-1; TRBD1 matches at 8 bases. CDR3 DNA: TGTGCCAGCAGCCAAATTTGGGCAGGGGGCGTGGGACACTCCTACAATGAGCAGTTCTTC. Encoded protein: CASSQIWAGGVGHSYNEQFF.